The rows below give T cell receptor beta chains drawn from one sample of a study of cytomegalovirus exposure and HLA in healthy donors. Using immunoSEQ multiplex PCR, the repertoire was profiled, and TCRdb retains in-frame clones only, with some absent. The table includes fewer than 250,000 clones, approximately 80% detected once. Sequencing was carried out using PBMCs. The receptors were sampled from a male donor in good health and CMV-seronegative. Each CDR3 is given with its conserved first and last residue. The D gene is left open where the match is weak. The size entry is marked missing in some rows and otherwise reads once, few, many or a size class.

V gene,clone size,J gene,D gene,CDR3 protein,CDR3 DNA
TRBV5-1,once,TRBJ2-1,NA,CASSLVHGGVGFNEQFF,TGCGCCAGCAGCTTGGTCCACGGCGGGGTGGGTTTCAATGAGCAGTTCTTC
TRBV29-1,NA,TRBJ2-7,TRBD1,CSVGTGSEQYF,TGCAGCGTTGGGACAGGATCCGAGCAGTACTTC
TRBV6-1,NA,TRBJ2-7,NA,CASSEGPGTAHEQYF,TGTGCCAGCAGTGAAGGGCCCGGGACTGCCCACGAGCAGTACTTC
TRBV7-2,once,TRBJ2-7,TRBD2,CASSLGGRAPRYEQYF,TGTGCCAGCAGCTTAGGTGGGAGGGCGCCCCGTTACGAGCAGTACTTC
TRBV25-1,NA,TRBJ1-4,TRBD1,CASSARQGAGEKLFF,TGTGCCAGCAGTGCGAGACAGGGGGCAGGTGAAAAACTGTTTTTT
TRBV6-1,NA,TRBJ2-7,TRBD1,CASLEDRVKNEQYF,TGTGCCAGCCTTGAGGACAGGGTGAAGAACGAGCAGTACTTC
TRBV4-2,NA,TRBJ2-2,TRBD2,CASSPQLAGVGTGELFF,TGTGCCAGCAGCCCTCAACTAGCGGGAGTAGGCACCGGGGAGCTGTTTTTT
TRBV28,NA,TRBJ2-7,TRBD1,CASTPSVGQGAYEQYF,TGTGCCAGCACCCCCTCGGTGGGACAGGGCGCCTACGAGCAGTACTTC
TRBV11-2,NA,TRBJ2-1,TRBD2,CASSPAGRADNEQFF,TGTGCCAGCAGCCCCGCCGGGAGGGCCGACAATGAGCAGTTCTTC
TRBV6-5,few,TRBJ2-4,NA,CASRDQAKDIQYF,TGTGCCAGCAGAGATCAGGCCAAGGACATTCAGTACTTC
TRBV5-1,NA,TRBJ2-2,NA,CASSLGQPNTGELFF,TGCGCCAGCAGCTTGGGACAGCCGAACACCGGGGAGCTGTTTTTT
TRBV5-3,few,TRBJ1-5,TRBD1,CARSSGRQGNQPQHF,TGTGCCAGAAGCTCTGGGAGACAGGGAAATCAGCCCCAGCATTTT
TRBV18,NA,TRBJ2-1,TRBD2,CASSPGLAGGDEQFF,TGTGCCAGCTCACCAGGACTAGCGGGAGGTGATGAGCAGTTCTTC
TRBV9,NA,TRBJ1-5,NA,CASSVGGLGQPQHF,TGTGCCAGCAGCGTGGGAGGACTAGGACAGCCCCAGCATTTT
TRBV9,NA,TRBJ1-2,NA,CASSVDRANYGYTF,TGTGCCAGCAGCGTAGACAGGGCTAACTATGGCTACACCTTC
TRBV19,NA,TRBJ2-1,TRBD2,CASSIDLAGEFDEQFF,TGTGCCAGTAGTATAGATCTAGCGGGAGAGTTCGATGAGCAGTTCTTC
TRBV9,NA,TRBJ2-1,TRBD2,CASSVGGIAGVSEQFF,TGTGCCAGCAGCGTAGGAGGGATAGCGGGAGTTAGTGAGCAGTTCTTC
TRBV7-3,NA,TRBJ2-1,NA,CASSRTRGNEQFF,TGTGCCAGCAGCAGAACCCGCGGAAATGAGCAGTTCTTC
TRBV7-9,NA,TRBJ2-5,NA,CASSSGSQETQYF,TGTGCCAGCAGCTCCGGGTCGCAAGAGACCCAGTACTTC
TRBV5-1,NA,TRBJ1-2,NA,CASSLRANYGYTF,TGCGCCAGCAGCTTGAGAGCTAACTATGGCTACACCTTC
TRBV7-9,once,TRBJ1-1,NA,CSSSLARGAGTEAFF,TGTTCCAGCAGCTTAGCGCGAGGGGCGGGGACTGAAGCTTTCTTT
TRBV7-9,once,TRBJ2-2,NA,CSSSRTISGELFF,TGTTCCAGCAGTCGGACAATCTCCGGGGAGCTGTTTTTT
TRBV9,once,TRBJ1-1,NA,CASSVEQMRNTEAFF,TGTGCCAGCAGCGTAGAACAGATGAGGAACACTGAAGCTTTCTTT
TRBV5-4,NA,TRBJ2-7,TRBD1,CASSLPQGQGSSEQYF,TGTGCCAGCAGCTTACCTCAAGGACAGGGATCGTCCGAGCAGTACTTC
TRBV5-1,NA,TRBJ2-7,TRBD1,CASSFGTVSYEQYF,TGCGCCAGCAGCTTCGGGACAGTTTCCTACGAGCAGTACTTC
TRBV15,NA,TRBJ2-2,TRBD2,CATSEEGLAGVPGELFF,TGTGCCACCAGCGAGGAGGGGCTAGCGGGGGTTCCCGGGGAGCTGTTTTTT
TRBV20-1,NA,TRBJ1-2,NA,CSASPVSYTF,TGCAGTGCTAGCCCCGTTTCCTACACCTTC
TRBV6-6,NA,TRBJ2-1,TRBD2,CASKTSGDYNEQFF,TGTGCCAGCAAGACTAGCGGGGATTACAATGAGCAGTTCTTC
TRBV27,NA,TRBJ1-1,TRBD1,CASSSTGVGEAFF,TGTGCCAGCAGTTCAACAGGGGTGGGTGAAGCTTTCTTT
TRBV7-9,NA,TRBJ2-7,TRBD1,CASSPRDRDEQYF,TGTGCCAGCAGCCCCCGGGACAGGGACGAGCAGTACTTC
TRBV5-6,NA,TRBJ2-5,NA,CASSLVAGAETQYF,TGTGCCAGCAGCTTGGTGGCAGGGGCAGAGACCCAGTACTTC
TRBV7-9,NA,TRBJ2-6,NA,CASSLFGGQRNSGANVLTF,TGTGCCAGCAGCTTATTTGGTGGACAGCGCAACTCTGGGGCCAACGTCCTGACTTTC
TRBV6-5,once,TRBJ2-3,TRBD1,CASRATGADTQYF,TGTGCCAGCAGGGCGACAGGGGCAGATACGCAGTATTTT
TRBV30,NA,TRBJ1-3,TRBD1,CAWSLTGDPSGNTIYF,TGTGCCTGGAGTTTAACAGGGGACCCCTCTGGAAACACCATATATTTT
TRBV19,NA,TRBJ2-5,NA,CASSDGSQETQYF,TGTGCCAGTAGTGATGGGAGTCAAGAGACCCAGTACTTC